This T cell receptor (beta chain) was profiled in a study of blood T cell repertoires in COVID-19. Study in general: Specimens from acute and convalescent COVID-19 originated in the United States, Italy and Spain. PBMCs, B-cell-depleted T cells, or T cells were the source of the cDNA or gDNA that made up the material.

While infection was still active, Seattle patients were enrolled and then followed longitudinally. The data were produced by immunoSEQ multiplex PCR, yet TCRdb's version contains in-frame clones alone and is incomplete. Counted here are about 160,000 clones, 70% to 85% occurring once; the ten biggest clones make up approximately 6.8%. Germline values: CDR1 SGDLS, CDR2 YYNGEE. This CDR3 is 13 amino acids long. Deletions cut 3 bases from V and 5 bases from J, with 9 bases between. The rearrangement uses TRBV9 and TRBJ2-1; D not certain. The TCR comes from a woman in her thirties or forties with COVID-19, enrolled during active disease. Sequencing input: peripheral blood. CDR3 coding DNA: TGTGCCAGCAGCGCCCTAGTAAACAATGAGCAGTTCTTC. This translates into CASSALVNNEQFF.